The 25 T cell receptor beta chains reported below all come from one sample, sequenced in a study of graft-versus-host responses after intestinal transplantation. Antigens for these TCRs are unknown. TCRdb's copy holds only in-frame clones and misses some; the assay was immunoSEQ multiplex PCR. The sample yields just over 85,000 clones, 80% to 95% seen once. The sample was unstimulated CD8+ T cells sorted from spleen or lymph node cells, taken before transplant. The origin of the receptors is a human donor who was the organ donor for an intestinal transplant.

This chain joins TRBV5-6 and TRBJ2-3; tentatively, D is TRBD2 (6 bases). The germline V gene encodes CDR1 SGHDT and CDR2 YYEEEE. The CDR3 runs to 16 residues. Trimming pared 0 bases from V and 6 bases from J, leaving 17 bases between. CDR3 nucleotides: TGTGCCAGCAGCTTGGGCCCCGCTAGCGCTGTTGATACGCAGTATTTT. It codes for CASSLGPASAVDTQYF.

This clone was observed a few times. The chain links TRBV28 to TRBJ1-1; D is uncertain. CDR3 size: 15 residues. The ends were cut back, 5 bases at V and 4 bases at J, with 17 bases in the middle. The germline V gene has CDR1 MDHEN and CDR2 SYDVKM. Here the CDR3 reads CASSAPGRMVTEAFF. The CDR3 DNA follows: TGTGCCAGCAGTGCCCCTGGGAGGATGGTCACTGAAGCTTTCTTT.

The chain combines TRBV19 with TRBJ1-1, with TRBD1 as a possible D gene (6 bases). From germline, CDR1 is LNHDA and CDR2 SQIVND (reference sequence). The CDR3 runs 13 residues. The germline V and J ends were trimmed by 3 bases and 7 bases, with 12 bases remaining between them. CDR3 protein: CASSIRGTLEAFF. The CDR3 bases are TGTGCCAGTAGTATCAGAGGGACACTTGAAGCTTTCTTT.

V usage is TRBV7-8 and J usage is TRBJ1-2; 8 bases line up with TRBD1. Germline V gene lookup returns CDR1 SGHVS and CDR2 FQNEAQ. The ends lost 1 base at V and 8 bases at J; junction bases unmatched: 3. There are 13 residues in the CDR3. CDR3 coding DNA: TGTGCCAGCAGCTTAGGAACAGGGGGAGGCTACACCTTC. Protein: CASSLGTGGGYTF.

The chain recombines TRBV5-1 with TRBJ1-2, with 8 positions matching TRBD1. Trimming at V came to 8 bases and at J to 6 bases, leaving 12 bases not matched to a gene. Germline V gives CDR1 SGHRS, CDR2 YFSETQ. CDR3 length equals 14 residues. The CDR3 loop reads CASGTLRGRNGYTF. In nucleotides, the CDR3 is TGCGCCAGTGGGACGCTCAGGGGGCGCAATGGCTACACCTTC.

The chain has TRBV29-1 and TRBJ1-2; 10 bases map to TRBD1. J was trimmed by 9 bases and V by 6 bases; bases with no gene match: 10. The V gene's germline CDR1 is SQVTM and CDR2 ANQGSEA. The CDR3 is made up of 13 amino acids. CDR3 sequence: CSVDPGTGESYTF. The CDR3, as DNA: TGCAGCGTGGACCCCGGGACAGGGGAGAGCTACACCTTC.

The V gene is TRBV5-8, the J gene TRBJ1-3; 7 bases map to TRBD1. Germline V gene data show CDR1 as SGHTS and CDR2 as YDEGEE. CDR3 length: 16 residues. V lost 2 bases to trimming and J lost 0 bases; unmatched junction nucleotides: 5. The CDR3 coding sequence is TGTGCCAGCAGCTTTCGGGGGACAGCCTCTGGAAACACCATATATTTT. Residues: CASSFRGTASGNTIYF.

The chain couples TRBV27 to TRBJ2-7; a possible D gene is TRBD2 (6 bases). CDR1 is MNHEY, CDR2 SMNVEV, per germline (reference sequence). The CDR3 length is 14 residues. The V end lost 4 bases, the J end lost 5 bases, and 15 bases lay between the germline ends. This CDR3 reads CASSYPGLLNEQYF. The DNA for the CDR3 is TGTGCCAGCAGTTACCCGGGACTGTTGAACGAGCAGTACTTC.

The DNA for the CDR3 is TGCGCCAGCAGCCCGAGACTGAACACCGGGGAGCTGTTTTTT. As protein: CASSPRLNTGELFF. The V call is TRBV4-1, the J call TRBJ2-2, with unresolved D. There are 14 residues in the CDR3. Germline CDR1 and CDR2: MGHRA and YSYEKL. V was cut by 4 bases and J by 1 base, with 7 bases left in between.

A single count supports this clone. J is TRBJ2-7 and V is TRBV4-3; D might be TRBD1 (5 bases). With 4 bases removed from V and 3 bases from J, the gap between germline ends came to 10 bases. Germline V gene data show CDR1 as LGHNA and CDR2 as YSLEER. The length of the CDR3 is 13 residues. This chain's CDR3 is CASSPAQGYEQYF. The CDR3 DNA sequence: TGCGCCAGCAGCCCCGCTCAGGGCTACGAGCAGTACTTC.

V gene TRBV5-1 combines with J gene TRBJ2-5; a possible D gene is TRBD2 (7 bases). V was clipped by 4 bases and J by 11 bases, with 21 bases between them. CDR3 size: 14 residues. Germline CDR1 SGHRS, CDR2 YFSETQ. In nucleotides, the CDR3 is TGCGCCAGCAGCGGGGGGGCCGGGGGCCGGGAGCAGTACTTC. Its protein product is CASSGGAGGREQYF.

The rearrangement joins TRBV9 to TRBJ2-7; 8 bases agree with TRBD2. Per the germline V gene, CDR1 is SGDLS and CDR2 is YYNGEE. The CDR3 runs 15 residues. After removal of 0 bases from V and 5 bases from J, the junction contained 7 bases not matched to a gene. CDR3 protein: CASSVDGGASNEQYF. The DNA for the CDR3 is TGTGCCAGCAGCGTAGACGGGGGGGCCTCGAACGAGCAGTACTTC. Complete variable domain (other parts from reference TRBV9 and TRBJ2-7): DSGVTQTPKHLITATGQRVTLRCSPRSGDLSVYWYQQSLDQGLQFLIQYYNGEERAKGNILERFSAQQFPDLHSELNLSSLELGDSALYFCASSVDGGASNEQYFGPGTRLTVT.

J is TRBJ2-5 and V is TRBV2; 8 positions agree with TRBD1. Germline CDR1 reads SNHLY; CDR2 reads FYNNEI. The CDR3 runs 16 residues. J gave up 1 base and V 3 bases, and 7 bases lay outside the gene matches. This chain's CDR3 is CASSEVAGGLQETQYF. The CDR3 bases are TGTGCCAGCAGTGAGGTGGCAGGGGGCCTCCAAGAGACCCAGTACTTC.

The chain couples TRBV4-1 to TRBJ2-3, with D perhaps TRBD1 (5 bases). Trimming cost V 11 bases and J 3 bases, with 21 bases left between them. The CDR3 is 15 residues long. Looked up from germline, CDR1 is MGHRA and CDR2 is YSYEKL. The CDR3 bases are TGCGCCTCCACGAGGATCGACAGCCCTACAGATACGCAGTATTTT. This encodes CASTRIDSPTDTQYF.

V usage is TRBV4-1 and J usage is TRBJ1-2; weak D call: TRBD1 (6 bases). The CDR3 length is 14 residues. The germline gives CDR1 MGHRA, CDR2 YSYEKL. V lost 1 base and J lost 4, with 10 bases in between. The CDR3 bases are TGCGCCAGCAGCCAAGCGGGCAGGGGCTATGGCTACACCTTC. Encoded protein: CASSQAGRGYGYTF.

This clone came up once. This chain uses TRBV6-1 with TRBJ1-6, with 8 bases lining up with TRBD1. J was trimmed by 6 bases and V by 2 bases; bases with no gene match: 9. Germline V CDR1 and CDR2: MNHNS, SASEGT. The CDR3 loop spans 17 amino acids. CDR3 nucleotide sequence: TGTGCCAGCAGTGAATTACTGACCGGGACAGGTAATTCACCCCTCCACTTT. Translating it yields CASSELLTGTGNSPLHF.

The chain combines TRBV29-1 with TRBJ2-7; the D is unclear. CDR1 is SQVTM, CDR2 ANQGSEA, per germline. The CDR3 is 11 amino acids. Trimming left V 4 bases short and J 9 bases short, with 13 bases between. CDR3 in amino acids: CSVVFQDSQYF. CDR3 nucleotide sequence: TGCAGCGTTGTATTCCAAGACTCGCAGTACTTC.

This sequence joins TRBV6-5 and TRBJ2-7; 8 bases line up with TRBD1. Trimming removed 5 bases from V and 0 bases from J; junction bases left unmatched: 3. Germline CDR1 and CDR2: MNHEY and SVGAGI. CDR3 size: 14 residues. The CDR3 protein is CASSQGQASYEQYF. The CDR3 DNA sequence: TGTGCCAGCAGTCAGGGACAGGCCTCCTACGAGCAGTACTTC.

The rearrangement links TRBV7-9 to TRBJ1-2; D not certain. Trimming removed 6 bases at V and 8 bases at J, with 10 bases between. Germline V gene sequence: CDR1 SEHNR, CDR2 FQNEAQ (reference sequence). The CDR3 sequence is 11 residues long. Written as DNA, the CDR3 is TGTGCCAGCAGTAGACTGGAAGGCTACACCTTC. Encoded protein: CASSRLEGYTF.

The V gene is TRBV30, the J gene TRBJ1-2; D gene uncertain. Germline assignment: CDR1 GTSNPN and CDR2 SVGIG (reference sequence). This CDR3 contains 14 residues. The V gene lost 6 bases and the J gene lost 3 bases, with 17 bases spanning the gap. CDR3 sequence reads: CACPAWRADYGYTF. In nucleotides, the CDR3 is TGTGCCTGCCCTGCCTGGCGGGCGGACTATGGCTACACCTTC.

The chain carries TRBV15 and TRBJ2-1; 8 nucleotides agree with TRBD2. The germline gives CDR1 LNHNV, CDR2 YYDKDF (reference sequence). V shed 0 bases and J 8 bases; nucleotides not matched to a gene: 6. The CDR3 has 15 amino acids. DNA of the CDR3: TGTGCCACCAGCAGAGAACTAGCGGAGCACGATGAGCAGTTCTTC. Protein: CATSRELAEHDEQFF. Variable domain in full (rest from reference TRBV15 and TRBJ2-1): DAMVIQNPRYQVTQFGKPVTLSCSQTLNHNVMYWYQQKSSQAPKLLFHYYDKDFNNEADTPDNFQSRRPNTSFCFLDIRSPGLGDTAMYLCATSRELAEHDEQFFGPGTRLTVL.

This chain connects TRBV5-1 to TRBJ1-1; D remains ambiguous. With 0 bases removed from V and 1 base from J, the gap between germline ends came to 13 bases. Germline CDR1 is SGHRS and CDR2 is YFSETQ. The CDR3 extends over 16 amino acids. The DNA of the CDR3 is TGCGCCAGCAGCTTGGCCGATGGGCAGACGAACACTGAAGCTTTCTTT. It is translated as CASSLADGQTNTEAFF.

The chain is built from TRBV9 and TRBJ1-2, with TRBD1 matching 9 bases. This CDR3 is 15 amino acids long. In germline, CDR1 is SGDLS, CDR2 YYNGEE. J lost 2 bases, V lost 3 bases, and 5 bases had no gene match. The CDR3: CASSGYRGHNYGYTF. CDR3 DNA: TGTGCCAGCAGCGGTTACAGGGGGCACAACTATGGCTACACCTTC.

V gene TRBV15 combines with J gene TRBJ1-6, with D hard to call. This CDR3 has 16 amino acids. The V gene lost 0 bases and the J gene lost 8 bases, with 14 bases spanning the gap. Germline loops: CDR1 LNHNV, CDR2 YYDKDF (reference sequence). As DNA, the CDR3 is TGTGCCACCAGCAGAGATCACGCCGGCGGGGATTCACCCCTCCACTTT. Amino acids: CATSRDHAGGDSPLHF.

The chain couples TRBV6-1 to TRBJ2-7; 8 bases are a match to TRBD1. There are 16 residues in the CDR3. Germline CDR1 reads MNHNS; CDR2 reads SASEGT. The trim removed 3 bases at V and 0 bases at J, leaving 7 bases unmatched. CDR3 loop: CASSDPRDRISYEQYF. As DNA, the CDR3 is TGTGCCAGCAGTGATCCCCGGGACAGGATCTCCTACGAGCAGTACTTC.